This T cell receptor (beta chain) is from a study of blood T cell repertoires in COVID-19. Study information: In each case, the material was cDNA or gDNA derived from T cells, B-cell-depleted T cells, or PBMCs.

This CDR3 comprises 16 residues. Germline V CDR1 and CDR2: MNHEY, SMNVEV (reference sequence). Trimming removed 5 bases at V and 4 bases at J, with 18 bases between. Authors' data handling: The assay estimated nucleated cells by amplifying reference gene primers. TCRdb's table, derived via immunoSEQ multiplex PCR, lists solely in-frame clones and lacks some. The V and J calls and the clone size are those of that table, but D and trimming were determined from the DNA. The sample holds 150,000 to 200,000 clones, 82% seen once. Recruited during active infection, patients (from Seattle) were subsequently followed longitudinally.

This receptor was identified in a woman between 55 and 75 years old with COVID-19, enrolled during active disease. Input material: peripheral blood. The V and J genes are TRBV27 and TRBJ2-1; TRBD2 might be the D (7 bases). The CDR3 sequence: CASSPPLAGAYNEQFF. CDR3 sequence (DNA): TGTGCCAGCAGTCCCCCACTCGCGGGGGCTTACAATGAGCAGTTCTTC.